The clone carrying this TCR beta chain was counted a single time. The assay was immunoSEQ multiplex PCR, and TCRdb's table has in-frame clones only and misses some. This table has roughly 75,000 clones, roughly 84% appearing once. This CDR3 spans 13 amino acids. V shed 7 bases and J shed 7 bases, with 17 bases lying between them. CDR1 is SQVTM, CDR2 ANQGSEA, per germline. This record belongs to a study of T cell responses to AZD1222 COVID-19 vaccine. Background on the study: Second-dose intervals of approximately 4 or approximately 12 weeks were pooled.

V is TRBV29-1 and J is TRBJ1-5, with TRBD1 as a possible D gene (5 bases). The material was peripheral blood, obtained on day 0 of AZD1222 vaccination. This receptor was obtained from an adult in good health. The CDR3 nucleotides read TGCAGCGCGGGGGATCGAGGTAACCAGCCCCAGCATTTT. Translated: CSAGDRGNQPQHF.